Given below is one T cell receptor (beta chain) in context. It lacks a known antigen. Base qualities are not at hand, and no much larger clone is one base apart. Germline trimming: 0 bases from V, 0 bases from J; junction bases outside gene matches: 2. Based on the germline V gene (reference sequence), the CDR1 and CDR2 sequences are LNHNV and YYDKDF. From the cysteine up to the phenylalanine, the CDR3 has a length of 15 residues. Here the CDR3 DNA is all that survives: 45 bases in frame from base 1. TCR beta CDR3 regions were amplified from RNA transcripts for repertoire sequencing. A first-round RT-PCR used HTBI primers with the Qiagen OneStep RT-PCR kit, followed by a second-round multiplex PCR, size selection and purification. Libraries were sequenced paired-end with 100 bp reads on an Illumina HiSeq2000. The paper's data handling went like this. SOAPnuke was used for read processing, and reads with adapters, uncalled bases, a mean Phred below 15, or no exact constant-primer or identifier match were discarded. COPE v1.2.5 was used to merge high-quality paired reads. Each unique nucleotide sequence was treated as a clonotype, and MiTCR v1.1 was used to align the clonotypes to the IMGT TRB V, D and J references. Analysis was restricted to V-J combinations with a frequency above 0.0001, which covered about 99% of repertoires. For each V-J combination, a TCR clonal expansion and chaos score was defined as the ratio of F50 clonal expansion to chaos observed in the TCRdist matrix. Welch's t-statistics and random forest were used to reduce features to more than ten V-J combinations, which were fed into a naive Bayes classifier. The Morisita-Horn index was used to measure how similar the thyroid and blood repertoires were. Clones were called with MiXCR by TCRdb after fastp trimmed the public reads at Q25, and only in-frame beta chains were retained. Each CDR3 protein appears once, grouped with its most common genes and DNA. The V and J calls were not made by the authors but by TCRdb's processing. Here the sample has 500,000 to 700,000 distinct CDR3 sequences; less than 45% occur a single time. Roughly 4% of the sample rests with the top ten.

The hyperthyroidism patients were 18 to 65 years old and newly diagnosed, with a disease duration of less than 2 months. Anyone with other autoimmune diseases, uncontrolled infections, pregnancy or lactation was excluded from the study. Clinical symptoms, serum thyroxine, TRAb, thyroid ultrasound and orbital computed tomography formed the basis of the diagnosis. Total RNA was extracted with Trizol reagent and quality-checked on an Agilent 2100 Bioanalyzer. The sample originates from a study of Graves' ophthalmopathy and Graves' hyperthyroidism listed by TCRdb under 2018. In the study overall: Stable hyperthyroidism was defined as no progression to ophthalmopathy within 18 months of follow-up. The study used signatures of the TCR beta repertoire to tell Graves' ophthalmopathy apart from Graves' hyperthyroidism and to predict which patients would progress to ophthalmopathy. In total, around 130 blood samples were TCR-sequenced: around 42 ophthalmopathy, roughly 80 hyperthyroidism and roughly 17 hyperthyroidism-to-ophthalmopathy patients. To explore V-J signatures that separate ophthalmopathy from hyperthyroidism, a discovery set of about 100 patients was enrolled, consisting of fewer than 45 with ophthalmopathy and approximately 57 with stable hyperthyroidism. For independent validation, a separate cohort was made up of roughly 19 hyperthyroidism patients plus 17 patients who later progressed from hyperthyroidism to ophthalmopathy. In more than five hyperthyroidism patients, T-cell repertoires of thyroid tissue and blood were compared. Once sampling was done, hyperthyroidism patients were given methimazole at a starting dose of 30 mg daily, while ophthalmopathy patients were given high-dose intravenous methylprednisolone. Results and caveats for the whole study, not just this receptor: Most of the expanded thyroid clonotypes with a frequency above 0.001 were also detected in blood, and it was suggested that the thyroid immune response may be reflected by blood repertoires. In validation, the model predicted ophthalmopathy progression with more than 70% sensitivity and approximately 72% specificity; some 13 predicted patients were CT-confirmed with GO in a median of 6.5 months. No statistical method was used to predetermine the sample size, and group allocation was not hidden from the investigators. The 13-signature model separated ophthalmopathy from stable hyperthyroidism with around 90% sensitivity and less than 83% specificity in cross-validation, and 80%/75% in the test set.

Sequences were obtained from peripheral blood or thyroid tissue (not recorded which). The chain uses TRBV15 and TRBJ2-7, and 7 bases in between align with TRBD2. This sequence was found in an adult man with Graves' hyperthyroidism. The CDR3 region has the sequence CATSREWGGSYEQYF. In nucleotides, the sequence is TGTGCCACCAGCAGAGAGTGGGGGGGCTCCTACGAGCAGTACTTC.